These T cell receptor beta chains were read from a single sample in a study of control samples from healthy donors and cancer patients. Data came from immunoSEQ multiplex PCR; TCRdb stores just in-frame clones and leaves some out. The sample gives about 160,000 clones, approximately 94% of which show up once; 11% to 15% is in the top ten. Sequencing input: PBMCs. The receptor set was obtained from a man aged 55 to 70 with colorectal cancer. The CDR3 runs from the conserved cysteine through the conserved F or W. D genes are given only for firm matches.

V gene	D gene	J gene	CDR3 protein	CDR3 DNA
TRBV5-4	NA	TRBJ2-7	CASSLEGAYEQYF	TGTGCCAGCAGCTTGGAAGGGGCCTACGAGCAGTACTTC
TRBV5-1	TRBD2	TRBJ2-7	CASSLATGGEQYF	TGCGCCAGCAGCTTGGCCACGGGAGGCGAGCAGTACTTC
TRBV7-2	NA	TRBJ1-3	CASSFAGGSSGNTIYF	TGTGCCAGCAGCTTCGCGGGGGGAAGCTCTGGAAACACCATATATTTT
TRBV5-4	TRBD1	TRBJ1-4	CASSPGGRGATNEKLFF	TGTGCCAGCAGCCCAGGTGGCAGGGGGGCAACTAATGAAAAACTGTTTTTT
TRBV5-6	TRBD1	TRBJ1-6	CASSYTGQGYNSPLHF	TGTGCCAGCAGCTACACGGGACAGGGGTATAATTCACCCCTCCACTTT
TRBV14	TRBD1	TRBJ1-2	CASSLGTDYGYTF	TGTGCCAGCAGCCTCGGGACAGACTATGGCTACACCTTC
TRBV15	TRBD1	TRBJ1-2	CATSTDRPLPSLYGYTF	TGTGCCACCAGTACGGACAGGCCTCTTCCCTCCTTGTATGGCTACACCTTC
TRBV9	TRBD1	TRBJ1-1	CASSRQGGVQTEAFF	TGTGCCAGCAGCCGCCAGGGGGGGGTACAAACTGAAGCTTTCTTT
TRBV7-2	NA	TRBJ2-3	CASRKGDTSTGTQYF	TGTGCCAGCAGAAAGGGGGACACCTCAACTGGTACGCAGTATTTT
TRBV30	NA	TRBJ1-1	CAWTKGTGRNTEAFF	TGTGCCTGGACCAAAGGGACCGGGAGGAATACTGAAGCTTTCTTT
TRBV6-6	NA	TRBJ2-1	CASSPPPGTDTYNEQFF	TGTGCCAGCAGTCCGCCCCCCGGGACTGATACCTACAATGAGCAGTTCTTC
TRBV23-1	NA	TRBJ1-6	CASGLRNSFTDSSYNSPLHF	TGCGCCAGCGGTTTACGGAATTCTTTCACCGATAGCTCCTATAATTCACCCCTCCACTTT